This T cell receptor (beta chain) was identified in a study of blood T cell repertoires in COVID-19. Looking at the study overall: COVID-19 samples collected from the United States, Italy and Spain covered acute and convalescent phases. From T cells, B-cell-depleted T cells, or PBMCs came the material, which was cDNA or gDNA.

The V and J ends lost 7 bases and 1 base, in that order; junction bases with no gene match: 18. CDR3 length: 18 residues. CDR1 and CDR2 (germline): SNHLY, FYNNEI. The cohort comprised adults aged 18 to 89 years residing in about 25 US areas. Participants were placed into cohorts based on the clinical history they reported. Using immunoSEQ multiplex PCR, the repertoire was profiled, and TCRdb retains in-frame clones only, with some absent. Of roughly 370,000 clones listed, about 87% are singletons. The sequence was obtained from a woman aged 45-60 years who had recovered from COVID-19. The sample was PBMCs or T cells enriched from blood (not recorded which). The genes are TRBV2 and TRBJ1-1; 7 nucleotides match TRBD1. CDR3 bases: TGTGCCAGCAATCGCCCGACAGGGCGCTTTTGGGGGAACACTGAAGCTTTCTTT. Protein product: CASNRPTGRFWGNTEAFF.